This entry concerns a single T cell receptor (beta chain). Participants were placed into cohorts based on the clinical history they reported. Symptom resolution, clearance, or two negative PCRs marked donors in Cohort 3 as recovered. This sample is part of a study of blood T cell repertoires in COVID-19. Study details: COVID-19 samples, acute and convalescent, were from the United States, Italy and Spain.

The authors' processing: Researchers report that nucleated cell counts were estimated from reference gene primer amplification. TCRdb keeps only in-frame clones here, not all; method: immunoSEQ multiplex PCR. V, J and clone size derive from that table, while D and trimming were established from the DNA sequence. The sample contains roughly 190,000 clones, about 89% of which appear only once. Sequenced sample: PBMCs or T cells enriched from blood (not recorded which). This clonotype originated in a woman aged 18-30 years who had recovered from COVID-19.

CDR3 sequence reads: CASSLPGLAAGELFF. The CDR3 DNA sequence: TGTGCCAGCAGCTTGCCCGGACTAGCCGCCGGGGAGCTGTTTTTT. The chain is built from TRBV5-4 and TRBJ2-2; 8 bases agree with TRBD2. This CDR3 spans 15 amino acids. Germline V gene sequence: CDR1 SGHNT, CDR2 YYREEE (reference sequence). Trimming removed 1 base from V and 6 bases from J; junction bases left unmatched: 5.